This is a list of T cell receptor beta chains from one sample in a study of cytomegalovirus exposure and HLA in healthy donors. Clones were read by immunoSEQ multiplex PCR, and TCRdb kept only the in-frame ones, dropping some. Of 65,000 to 85,000 clones listed, around 79% are singletons. The specimen sequenced was PBMCs. The receptors here all came from a woman aged 40 to 50 in good health and CMV-seropositive. Each CDR3 is given with its conserved first and last residue. D genes are given only for firm matches. A clone size is listed for some rows: how often the clone was seen (once, few, many), or a class if it is expanded.

v_gene	d_gene	j_gene	abundance	CDR3aa	CDR3nt
TRBV19	NA	TRBJ1-2	NA	CASSTSRQLWDYGYTF	TGTGCCAGTAGTACTTCACGACAGCTATGGGACTATGGCTACACCTTC
TRBV27	NA	TRBJ1-4	NA	CASSPGLGPDNEKLFF	TGTGCCAGCAGTCCGGGTTTGGGTCCGGATAATGAAAAACTGTTTTTT
TRBV6-5	NA	TRBJ2-3	NA	CASSYSPSLLTDTQYF	TGTGCCAGCAGTTACTCGCCTAGCTTGCTCACAGATACGCAGTATTTT
TRBV7-9	TRBD1	TRBJ1-1	NA	CASSSQGGRKEAFF	TGTGCCAGCAGTTCCCAGGGGGGACGAAAGGAAGCTTTCTTT
TRBV28	NA	TRBJ1-2	NA	CASRVLGVYGYTF	TGTGCCAGCAGGGTATTAGGGGTCTATGGCTACACCTTC
TRBV6-5	NA	TRBJ1-4	NA	CASSPIGNEKLFF	TGTGCCAGCAGCCCGATCGGGAATGAAAAACTGTTTTTT
TRBV5-1	NA	TRBJ1-2	NA	CASSLGQVGYGYTF	TGCGCCAGCAGCTTGGGCCAGGTTGGCTATGGCTACACCTTC
TRBV13	TRBD2	TRBJ2-3	NA	CASSRDSGTSGIDTQYF	TGTGCCAGCAGCCGCGACTCCGGGACTAGCGGGATAGATACGCAGTATTTT
TRBV4-1	NA	TRBJ2-2	few	CASSHRQITGELFF	TGCGCCAGCAGCCACCGACAAATCACCGGGGAGCTGTTTTTT
TRBV29-1	TRBD2	TRBJ2-7	NA	CSAGTIRGGEQYF	TGCAGCGCGGGGACTATAAGAGGCGGCGAGCAGTACTTC
TRBV19	NA	TRBJ1-1	NA	CASSIFSGRTEAFF	TGTGCCAGTAGTATTTTCTCCGGGAGAACTGAAGCTTTCTTT
TRBV28	TRBD1	TRBJ1-1	NA	CASSPRDRDTEAFF	TGTGCCAGCAGTCCCCGGGACAGGGACACTGAAGCTTTCTTT
TRBV28	NA	TRBJ1-5	NA	CASSSIGQPQHF	TGTGCCAGCAGTTCTATTGGTCAGCCCCAGCATTTT
TRBV6-5	TRBD1	TRBJ2-3	few	CASHRGDTQYF	TGTGCCAGCCACAGGGGGGATACGCAGTATTTT
TRBV6-1	NA	TRBJ1-2	NA	CASRVTDVGAYTF	TGTGCCAGCAGGGTGACAGACGTTGGGGCCTACACCTTC
TRBV28	NA	TRBJ1-2	NA	CASSPFRFPYGYTF	TGTGCCAGCAGTCCATTCAGGTTCCCTTATGGCTACACCTTC
TRBV27	NA	TRBJ2-7	NA	CASSLQGIATLTFYEQYF	TGTGCCAGCAGTCTTCAGGGTATTGCTACGCTTACCTTCTACGAGCAGTACTTC
TRBV6-5	TRBD1	TRBJ2-3	NA	CASRPTGGSTDTQYF	TGTGCCAGCAGACCTACAGGGGGCTCAACAGATACGCAGTATTTT
TRBV5-1	TRBD1	TRBJ2-5	NA	CASRLQGALLNQETQYF	TGCGCCAGCAGATTACAGGGGGCGCTCCTGAACCAAGAGACCCAGTACTTC
TRBV7-9	TRBD2	TRBJ2-5	NA	CASSFMGGPLVQETQYF	TGTGCCAGCAGCTTTATGGGAGGGCCCTTAGTCCAAGAGACCCAGTACTTC
TRBV6-1	NA	TRBJ1-5	NA	CASILASPSNQPQHF	TGTGCCAGCATATTGGCTTCCCCGAGCAATCAGCCCCAGCATTTT
TRBV7-9	TRBD2	TRBJ2-1	NA	CASGMGGWINEQFF	TGTGCCAGCGGGATGGGGGGGTGGATCAATGAGCAGTTCTTC
TRBV6-1	TRBD2	TRBJ2-3	NA	CASSEVGWRGGRTDTQYF	TGTGCCAGCAGTGAAGTTGGGTGGCGGGGGGGCCGGACAGATACGCAGTATTTT
TRBV6-1	NA	TRBJ1-2	NA	CASTPNPGSNYGYTF	TGTGCCAGCACCCCCAATCCGGGGAGCAACTATGGCTACACCTTC
TRBV9	TRBD1	TRBJ1-1	few	CASSVGQGPGNTEAFF	TGTGCCAGCAGCGTAGGACAGGGGCCGGGAAACACTGAAGCTTTCTTT
TRBV30	TRBD1	TRBJ2-4	NA	CAWTGGERNIQYF	TGTGCCTGGACAGGGGGCGAGAGAAACATTCAGTACTTC
TRBV6-1	NA	TRBJ1-2	NA	CASSEATSGSLYGYTF	TGTGCCAGCAGTGAAGCAACCTCAGGCAGCCTCTATGGCTACACCTTC
TRBV2	TRBD2	TRBJ2-5	NA	CASSDTTSGFQETQYF	TGTGCCAGCAGTGACACGACTAGCGGGTTTCAAGAGACCCAGTACTTC
TRBV7-9	TRBD2	TRBJ2-7	NA	CASSFLGLAGAGDEQYF	TGTGCCAGCAGCTTCCTAGGACTAGCGGGCGCGGGAGACGAGCAGTACTTC
TRBV29-1	TRBD2	TRBJ2-7	NA	CSVDRLAGGRYEQYF	TGCAGCGTCGACCGACTAGCGGGAGGACGCTACGAGCAGTACTTC
TRBV5-1	TRBD1	TRBJ2-7	NA	CASSFQGQGYEQYF	TGCGCCAGCAGCTTCCAAGGACAGGGCTACGAGCAGTACTTC
TRBV7-9	NA	TRBJ2-1	NA	CASSPGEKLYNEQFF	TGTGCCAGCAGCCCGGGAGAGAAACTCTACAATGAGCAGTTCTTC
TRBV28	NA	TRBJ2-7	few	CASTLGQKINF	TGTGCCAGCACCCTCGGACAGAAAATAAACTTC
TRBV28	TRBD1	TRBJ1-2	few	CASSSPTGDPYGYTF	TGTGCCAGCAGTTCCCCAACAGGGGATCCGTATGGCTACACCTTC
TRBV4-2	TRBD2	TRBJ2-1	NA	CASSQEFGLAGDNEQFF	TGTGCCAGCAGCCAAGAGTTTGGACTAGCGGGAGACAATGAGCAGTTCTTC
TRBV29-1	TRBD1	TRBJ1-1	NA	CSVSKTGYTEAFF	TGCAGCGTTTCAAAGACAGGGTACACTGAAGCTTTCTTT
TRBV29-1	NA	TRBJ1-4	NA	CSVIRDNDNEKLFF	TGCAGCGTTATCCGGGACAACGATAATGAAAAACTGTTTTTT
TRBV18	NA	TRBJ1-2	NA	CASSPHEGANYGYTF	TGTGCCAGCTCACCCCACGAGGGGGCTAACTATGGCTACACCTTC
TRBV30	TRBD2	TRBJ2-7	NA	CAGHTSGSPEQYF	TGTGCCGGGCACACTAGCGGGAGTCCCGAGCAGTACTTC
TRBV4-1	NA	TRBJ2-7	NA	CASSQVGLGAVPPYEQYF	TGCGCCAGCAGCCAAGTGGGTTTAGGGGCTGTCCCTCCCTACGAGCAGTACTTC
TRBV27	TRBD2	TRBJ2-1	few	CASSLRRGLADEQFF	TGTGCCAGCAGCTTACGGCGGGGACTAGCCGATGAGCAGTTCTTC
TRBV6-7	TRBD1	TRBJ2-7	NA	CASSHVPGTELYEQYF	TGTGCCAGCAGCCACGTACCCGGGACAGAGCTCTACGAGCAGTACTTC
TRBV5-1	TRBD1	TRBJ2-5	NA	CASSPGTGGYQETQYF	TGCGCCAGCAGCCCAGGGACAGGGGGGTACCAAGAGACCCAGTACTTC
TRBV18	NA	TRBJ1-1	NA	CASSSSRGNTEAFF	TGTGCCAGCTCATCATCCAGGGGGAACACTGAAGCTTTCTTT